The present TCR beta chain was sequenced within a study of T cell responses to AZD1222 COVID-19 vaccine. General study findings and limits: The peak T cell response came first, and repertoires were sampled only after it. Spike-wide vaccine-associated CD4 TCRs dominated at 160-218 and 743-854.

Analysis merged second doses at about 4 or about 12 weeks. Clones were sequenced by immunoSEQ multiplex PCR, and TCRdb holds only the in-frame ones, with some missing. The sample shows roughly 200,000 clones, approximately 90% of them seen only once. On this clone: What it recognizes is unknown.

Losses at the gene ends were 4 bases for V and 10 bases for J; bases not matched to a gene: 8. Germline assignment: CDR1 SGHTA and CDR2 FQGNSA. This CDR3 has 13 residues. The receptor was derived from an adult who received the AZD1222 COVID-19 vaccine. The chain is built from TRBV7-2 and TRBJ1-1; 8 bases are a match to TRBD1. Sequenced material: peripheral blood, taken 28 days after the second AZD1222 dose. The CDR3 spells CASSSNRGNGAFF. The CDR3 nucleotides read TGTGCCAGCAGCTCAAACAGGGGGAACGGAGCTTTCTTT.